Presented here are 20 T cell receptor beta chains from one specimen sequenced in a study of blood T cell repertoires in COVID-19 (TCRdb year 2020). To prepare the library, the immunoSEQ multiplex PCR assay was applied. The immuneACCESS repertoire file appears here via TCRdb, limited to in-frame rearrangements. These files lack a portion of the clones; in checked studies, under half of the deficit traces to unresolved V genes, and the cause of the others is not known. This sample is represented by fewer than 250,000 clones; less than 90% of them were singletons. The ten largest clones add up to 1.5% to 2% of the sample. Material: peripheral blood. The source is a man between 65 and 79 years old with acute or convalescent COVID-19.

The chain couples TRBV6-5 to TRBJ2-2, with D maybe TRBD2 (6 bases). Trimming removed 8 bases at V and 0 bases at J, with 10 bases between. The germline V gene encodes CDR1 MNHEY and CDR2 SVGAGI. The CDR3 has 14 amino acids. CDR3 bases: TGTGCCAGCTGTCGACTAGCGAACACCGGGGAGCTGTTTTTT. Encoded protein: CASCRLANTGELFF.

This chain uses TRBV5-1 with TRBJ1-2, with TRBD1 identical over 7 bases. With V trimmed by 3 bases and J by 8 bases, 10 bases remained unmatched. This CDR3 is 14 amino acids long. Germline loops: CDR1 SGHRS, CDR2 YFSETQ. The CDR3 here is CASSYDREYKGYTF. In DNA, the CDR3 is TGCGCCAGCAGCTATGACAGGGAGTATAAAGGCTACACCTTC.

CDR3 in amino acids: CASSKPGQVSEQFF. DNA of the CDR3: TGTGCCAGCAGCAAACCGGGACAGGTCTCTGAGCAGTTCTTC. This chain connects TRBV11-3 to TRBJ2-1, with TRBD1 identical over 8 bases. With 5 bases clipped from V and 9 bases from J, the junction kept 9 bases outside the gene matches. CDR1 and CDR2 (germline): SGHNT, YENEEA. The CDR3 is 14 residues long.

CDR3 in DNA: TGCGCCAGCAGCCTCGGGGAGAACACCGGGGAGCTGTTTTTT. Translating gives CASSLGENTGELFF. The chain uses TRBV5-1 and TRBJ2-2; possibly TRBD2 for D (5 bases). CDR3 length equals 14 residues. Between the trimmed V and J ends, which lost 4 bases and 1 base, there was a span of 8 bases. Germline assignment: CDR1 SGHRS and CDR2 YFSETQ.

The chain joins TRBV6-5 to TRBJ2-7; 8 bases match TRBD2. The CDR3 consists of 13 residues. J gave up 2 bases and V 6 bases, and 3 bases lay outside the gene matches. CDR1 and CDR2 from the germline V gene are MNHEY and SVGAGI. In DNA, the CDR3 is TGTGCCAGCAGAAGCGGGGGCCCCTACGAGCAGTACTTC. Translated, it gives CASRSGGPYEQYF.

The V and J genes are TRBV2 and TRBJ1-1; 7 nucleotides agree with TRBD1. The V gene end was trimmed by 9 bases and the J gene end by 2 bases; junction bases not matched to a gene: 6. The CDR3 covers 13 residues. CDR1 and CDR2 (germline): SNHLY, FYNNEI. The CDR3 coding sequence is TGTGCCAGTTTACAGGGGTTAAACACTGAAGCTTTCTTT. It is translated as CASLQGLNTEAFF.

The CDR3 spells CASRRQGYGYTF. The CDR3 bases are TGTGCCAGCAGGCGACAGGGTTATGGCTACACCTTC. The V and J genes are TRBV2 and TRBJ1-2; 7 nucleotides align to TRBD1. Germline-derived CDR1 and CDR2 are SNHLY and FYNNEI. V dropped 6 bases and J dropped 5; count of bases not matched to a gene: 3. The CDR3 runs 12 residues.

In this sample, this clone turned up a few times. V is TRBV30 and J is TRBJ2-2, with 11 bases identical to TRBD2. The CDR3 consists of 15 residues. After removal of 8 bases from V and 4 bases from J, the junction contained 9 bases not matched to a gene. Per germline, CDR1 GTSNPN and CDR2 SVGIG (reference sequence). CDR3 residues: CAREVGTSGTGELFF. The CDR3, as DNA: TGTGCCCGCGAAGTAGGGACTAGCGGCACCGGGGAGCTGTTTTTT.

This clone was seen once. The rearrangement uses TRBV2 and TRBJ2-7; 8 bases fit TRBD1. The CDR3 sequence is 13 residues long. CDR1 and CDR2 (germline): SNHLY, FYNNEI. Germline trimming cut 7 bases from V and 3 bases from J; bases unmatched to any gene: 5. As DNA, the CDR3 is TGTGCCAGCAAAGACAGGGGCCTCTACGAGCAGTACTTC. It encodes CASKDRGLYEQYF. The full variable domain, its missing parts supplied by reference TRBV2 and TRBJ2-7, is EPEVTQTPSHQVTQMGQEVILRCVPISNHLYFYWYRQILGQKVEFLVSFYNNEISEKSEIFDDQFSVERPDGSNFTLKIRSTKLEDSAMYFCASKDRGLYEQYFGPGTRLTVT.

The chain uses TRBV19 and TRBJ2-7; 11 bases align to TRBD2. The CDR3 has 15 residues. J lost 3 bases, V lost 2 bases, and 3 bases had no gene match. Germline V gene data show CDR1 as LNHDA and CDR2 as SQIVND (reference sequence). CDR3 sequence reads: CASSISSGRYYEQYF. CDR3 in DNA: TGTGCCAGTAGTATATCTAGCGGGAGGTACTACGAGCAGTACTTC.

This clone was picked up a small number of times. This chain connects TRBV4-2 to TRBJ2-5; a possible D gene is TRBD1 (6 bases). The length of the CDR3 is 14 residues. Trimming removed 5 bases from V and 5 bases from J, with 15 bases in between. Germline CDR1 LGHNA, CDR2 YNFKEQ. The CDR3 here is CASSIGGPRETQYF. The CDR3 DNA follows: TGTGCCAGCAGCATAGGGGGTCCCCGCGAGACCCAGTACTTC.

The J gene is TRBJ2-2, the V gene TRBV4-1; 8 bases line up with TRBD2. Losses at the gene ends were 2 bases for V and 4 bases for J; bases not matched to a gene: 9. The CDR3 is 17 residues long. In germline, CDR1 is MGHRA, CDR2 YSYEKL. The CDR3 nucleotides read TGCGCCAGCAGCCAACTTGGGACTAGGGTTCCCACCGGGGAGCTGTTTTTT. Translated, it gives CASSQLGTRVPTGELFF.

This chain uses TRBV4-2 with TRBJ2-3; weak D call: TRBD1 (5 bases). Germline V gene lookup returns CDR1 LGHNA and CDR2 YNFKEQ. The CDR3 is made up of 16 amino acids. V shed 4 bases and J shed 2 bases, with 16 bases lying between them. This chain's CDR3 is CASSPPGAGLTDTQYF. The CDR3 bases are TGTGCCAGCAGCCCCCCTGGGGCAGGGCTCACAGATACGCAGTATTTT.

The chain has TRBV5-1 and TRBJ2-1; 8 positions match TRBD2. The CDR3 contains 16 residues. Germline loops: CDR1 SGHRS, CDR2 YFSETQ. V lost 2 bases, J lost 6 bases, and 10 bases stayed unmatched. The DNA of the CDR3 is TGCGCCAGCAGCTTACCAACTACTAGCGGATCCAATGAGCAGTTCTTC. It specifies CASSLPTTSGSNEQFF.

The rearrangement joins TRBV25-1 to TRBJ1-5; unclear D gene. Trimming shortened V by 0 bases and J by 9 bases, and 12 bases separated the two germline ends. The CDR3 runs 14 residues. Germline CDR1 is MGHDK and CDR2 is SYGVNS. The CDR3 nucleotides are TGTGCCAGCAGTGAATATGGAGGAACTCGGCCCCAGCATTTT. This encodes CASSEYGGTRPQHF.

A few counts support this clone. The chain links TRBV3-1 (or the pseudogene TRBV3-2) to TRBJ1-2, with TRBD1 as a possible D gene (5 bases). Trimming cost V 2 bases and J 6 bases, with 10 bases left between them. Germline V lookup: CDR1 LGHDT, CDR2 YNNKEL (reference sequence). This CDR3 spans 13 amino acids. Here the CDR3 DNA reads TGTGCCAGCAGCCAAAGGGGTCCCGATGGCTACACCTTC. This codes for CASSQRGPDGYTF.

The chain joins TRBV5-6 to TRBJ1-1; no clear D gene. Germline assignment: CDR1 SGHDT and CDR2 YYEEEE. V lost 2 bases to trimming and J lost 4 bases, with 15 bases between them. The CDR3 covers 15 residues. The CDR3: CASSLVRPGSTEAFF. The CDR3 DNA is TGTGCCAGCAGCTTAGTCCGCCCCGGGAGCACTGAAGCTTTCTTT.

The chain joins TRBV29-1 to TRBJ2-1, with 9 nucleotides matching TRBD2. This CDR3 contains 16 residues. Germline CDR1 and CDR2: SQVTM and ANQGSEA. The V and J ends lost 4 bases and 3 bases, in that order; junction bases with no gene match: 10. The CDR3 DNA sequence: TGCAGCGTTGTAGTTTCTAGCGGGACCCACTACAATGAGCAGTTCTTC. It codes for CSVVVSSGTHYNEQFF.

The chain has TRBV19 and TRBJ1-2; D remains ambiguous. Germline values: CDR1 LNHDA, CDR2 SQIVND (reference sequence). The CDR3 runs to 15 residues. Trimming removed 3 bases from V and 2 bases from J, with 13 bases in between. The CDR3 region is CASSIGRYGNYGYTF. The CDR3 DNA is TGTGCCAGTAGTATTGGCCGGTACGGGAACTATGGCTACACCTTC.

This sequence joins TRBV7-9 and TRBJ1-2, with 9 nucleotides matching TRBD1. V dropped 1 base and J dropped 4; count of bases not matched to a gene: 4. This CDR3 comprises 15 residues. The germline V gene has CDR1 SEHNR and CDR2 FQNEAQ (reference sequence). DNA for the CDR3: TGTGCCAGCAGCTTAGACTCGGGACAGGGCTATGGCTACACCTTC. Its translation: CASSLDSGQGYGYTF.